This TCR beta chain came from a study of blood T cell repertoires in COVID-19 (dated by TCRdb to the early 2020s). Turning to the overall study: The collaborator samples originated in the United States, Italy and Spain and spanned the acute and convalescent phases of COVID-19. The prospective study material was composed of cDNA or gDNA derived from T cells, B-cell-depleted T cells, or PBMCs. Subjects who had been exposed to COVID-19, were actively infected with it, or had recovered from it provided the deeply sampled blood TCRbeta repertoires that made up the dataset. A freely available public database, intended as a resource for researchers studying the immune response to SARS-CoV-2, is where the repertoires were released. Samples were obtained from the ongoing ImmuneRACE study (first 160 participants) and from some 1,300 subjects provided by 6 global collaborators. A de-identified subject ID, COVID-19 status, age in years and sex were almost always included in the sample metadata. Where available, HLA class I and class II types were taken from metadata supplied by the sample provider and were not determined by assay-based typing. Results and caveats for the whole study, not just this receptor: Clinical and demographic metadata were provided uncurated, with the amount varying by source and participant.

Whole blood was collected in K2EDTA tubes by collaborating institutions according to the institutions' own protocols. For TCRbeta analysis, collaborator samples were shipped as frozen whole blood, as isolated PBMCs, or as DNA extracted from either sample type. The germline V gene gives CDR1 as MDHEN and CDR2 as SYDVKM. Including cysteine and phenylalanine, the CDR3 has 15 amino acids. The CDR3 DNA has 45 bases and is translated from base 1. From V the trimming removes 6 bases and from J it removes 0 bases, while the gene matches leave 6 bases of the junction unaccounted for. A note on this clone: Its antigen is still unknown. One base away there is no much larger clone; base qualities are not given.

TCRbeta CDR3 regions were amplified from genomic DNA using the immunoSEQ Assay, a bias-controlled multiplex PCR. The published analysis was carried out like this. The number of nucleated cells in each sample was estimated by amplification of reference gene primers within the assay. To quantify the absolute abundance of each unique TCRbeta CDR3 rearrangement, sequence reads were collapsed and filtered. For each sample, productive Simpson clonality was calculated by taking the square root of Simpson's diversity index across productive rearrangements. This immuneACCESS table, as held by TCRdb, lists in-frame sequences with V and J called but not all clones. Of the missing ones, under half trace to an unresolved V gene in checked studies; the others have no known cause. The V and J calls and the clone size are those of that table, but D and trimming were determined from the DNA. This sample holds 130,000 to 150,000 clones; roughly 80% were observed only once. The top ten clones comprise about 3% of the sample.

The rearrangement combines TRBV28 with TRBJ2-7; 9 junctional bases match TRBD1. This clonotype was obtained from a woman aged 40 to 50 with active or convalescent COVID-19. The sample taken for sequencing was peripheral blood. The CDR3 amino acid sequence is: CASSKTGQGSYEQYF. The bases read TGTGCCAGCAGCAAAACGGGACAGGGCTCCTACGAGCAGTACTTC.